Listed below are T cell receptor beta chains from one sample, sequenced in a study of blood T cell repertoires in COVID-19. Some clones are missing from TCRdb's copy, which holds only in-frame ones; the method was immunoSEQ multiplex PCR. The data show approximately 210,000 clones, with roughly 76% seen just once and around 5.4% held by the top ten. Sequenced: peripheral blood. All receptors derive from a human donor in a cohort sampled during active COVID-19. The CDR3 runs from the conserved cysteine through the conserved F or W. The order of the fields is CDR3 DNA, CDR3 protein, clone size, V gene, D gene, J gene. D genes are given only for firm matches. Some rows have no size entry. The others give once, few or many, or a class for an expanded clone.

CDR3nt: TGTGCCAGTAGTATTTCGCCCAACAGGGGCTCCACAGATACGCAGTATTTT
CDR3aa: CASSISPNRGSTDTQYF
abundance: once
v_gene: TRBV19
d_gene: TRBD1
j_gene: TRBJ2-3

CDR3nt: TGTGCCAGCAGTTTATACGGGAATAGCAATCAGCCCCAGCATTTT
CDR3aa: CASSLYGNSNQPQHF
abundance: -
v_gene: TRBV27
d_gene: -
j_gene: TRBJ1-5

CDR3nt: TGTGCCAGCAGTCCCTTGACTTCTTATGGCTACACCTTC
CDR3aa: CASSPLTSYGYTF
abundance: -
v_gene: TRBV6-6
d_gene: -
j_gene: TRBJ1-2

CDR3nt: TGTGCCAGCAGTTACGGTCTAGCACGCCGTAGTGAGCAGTTCTTC
CDR3aa: CASSYGLARRSEQFF
abundance: -
v_gene: TRBV6-2/TRBV6-3
d_gene: -
j_gene: TRBJ2-1

CDR3nt: TGTGCCAGCAGTACGCCAATACTAATGACAGCAACGCTTGGAAACACCATATATTTT
CDR3aa: CASSTPILMTATLGNTIYF
abundance: -
v_gene: TRBV28
d_gene: -
j_gene: TRBJ1-3

CDR3nt: TGTGCCTGGAGCCTTGACAGGGGGGAGCAGTACTTC
CDR3aa: CAWSLDRGEQYF
abundance: -
v_gene: TRBV30
d_gene: TRBD1
j_gene: TRBJ2-7

CDR3nt: TGTGCCAGCAGCCAAGTAGCAGAGAACACTGAAGCTTTCTTT
CDR3aa: CASSQVAENTEAFF
abundance: once
v_gene: TRBV4-2
d_gene: -
j_gene: TRBJ1-1

CDR3nt: TGCGCCAGCAGCCAAGACTGGGGGGCCTACGAGCAGTACTTC
CDR3aa: CASSQDWGAYEQYF
abundance: -
v_gene: TRBV4-1
d_gene: -
j_gene: TRBJ2-7

CDR3nt: TGTGCCAGCAGCCCAGGGGGGCCCGCCATAGGAAACACCATATATTTT
CDR3aa: CASSPGGPAIGNTIYF
abundance: -
v_gene: TRBV7-9
d_gene: TRBD1
j_gene: TRBJ1-3

CDR3nt: TGTGCCAGCAGCCAAGTCCGAGTCGAGGGCAATGAGCAGTTCTTC
CDR3aa: CASSQVRVEGNEQFF
abundance: few
v_gene: TRBV3-1/TRBV3-2
d_gene: -
j_gene: TRBJ2-1

CDR3nt: TGTGCCAGCAGCCAAGATTCCTGGAGCTATGGCTACACCTTC
CDR3aa: CASSQDSWSYGYTF
abundance: -
v_gene: TRBV4-2
d_gene: -
j_gene: TRBJ1-2

CDR3nt: TGTGCCACCAAGGTCGGAGGCGCAGTAGGGGAGACCCAGTACTTC
CDR3aa: CATKVGGAVGETQYF
abundance: -
v_gene: TRBV28
d_gene: -
j_gene: TRBJ2-5

CDR3nt: TGTGCCACCAGTGACGGAGGACGGGTGGAGACCCAGTACTTC
CDR3aa: CATSDGGRVETQYF
abundance: -
v_gene: TRBV24-1
d_gene: -
j_gene: TRBJ2-5

CDR3nt: TGTGCCAGCAGCGCTCGGGAGGGCCGCGAGACCCAGTACTTC
CDR3aa: CASSAREGRETQYF
abundance: once
v_gene: TRBV7-2
d_gene: TRBD2
j_gene: TRBJ2-5

CDR3nt: TGTGCAAGTCGCTTAGATCGAGCGGGAGGCAACTTC
CDR3aa: CASRLDRAGGNF
abundance: -
v_gene: TRBV12-2
d_gene: -
j_gene: TRBJ2-4

CDR3nt: TGTGCCTGGAGTGAGAGCAGGGTAGGTGAAAAACTGTTTTTT
CDR3aa: CAWSESRVGEKLFF
abundance: -
v_gene: TRBV30
d_gene: -
j_gene: TRBJ1-4

CDR3nt: TGCGCCAGCAGCTACAGCTACGAGCAGTACTTC
CDR3aa: CASSYSYEQYF
abundance: -
v_gene: TRBV4-1
d_gene: -
j_gene: TRBJ2-7

CDR3nt: TGTGCCATCAGTGACGGGAGTCCCGACCACGAGCAGTACTTC
CDR3aa: CAISDGSPDHEQYF
abundance: -
v_gene: TRBV10-3
d_gene: -
j_gene: TRBJ2-7

CDR3nt: TGCGCCAGCAGCTGGGTGACTAGCGGGAGAGACAATGAGCAGTTCTTC
CDR3aa: CASSWVTSGRDNEQFF
abundance: -
v_gene: TRBV5-1
d_gene: TRBD2
j_gene: TRBJ2-1

CDR3nt: TGTGCCAGCAGTGACAGGGGGGGGACAGTCTACGAGCAGTACTTC
CDR3aa: CASSDRGGTVYEQYF
abundance: few
v_gene: TRBV6-2/TRBV6-3
d_gene: TRBD1
j_gene: TRBJ2-7

CDR3nt: TGTGCCAGCAGCTTAGCCGGGACAGGGGGCGACGAGCAGTACTTC
CDR3aa: CASSLAGTGGDEQYF
abundance: -
v_gene: TRBV7-9
d_gene: TRBD1
j_gene: TRBJ2-7

CDR3nt: TGTGCCAGTAGCCCCAGGGGGAAAGCAAACATTCAGTACTTC
CDR3aa: CASSPRGKANIQYF
abundance: once
v_gene: TRBV19
d_gene: TRBD1
j_gene: TRBJ2-4

CDR3nt: TGTGCCAGTAGTATACGTGGACAGGACAATGAGCAGTTCTTC
CDR3aa: CASSIRGQDNEQFF
abundance: -
v_gene: TRBV19
d_gene: TRBD1
j_gene: TRBJ2-1

CDR3nt: TGTGCCACCAGTGGACAGGGAAACACTGAAGCTTTCTTT
CDR3aa: CATSGQGNTEAFF
abundance: -
v_gene: TRBV24-1
d_gene: TRBD1
j_gene: TRBJ1-1

CDR3nt: TGCGCCAGCAGCCAAGAACCCGTGCGGAGCTCTGGGGCCAACGTCCTGACTTTC
CDR3aa: CASSQEPVRSSGANVLTF
abundance: -
v_gene: TRBV4-3
d_gene: -
j_gene: TRBJ2-6

CDR3nt: TGTGCCAGCAGCACGACTAGCGGGAGGGTATCCTACGAGCAGTACTTC
CDR3aa: CASSTTSGRVSYEQYF
abundance: -
v_gene: TRBV5-6
d_gene: TRBD2
j_gene: TRBJ2-7

CDR3nt: TGTGCCAGCAGTTCCCGGACTAGCGGGAGCGACGAGCAGTACTTC
CDR3aa: CASSSRTSGSDEQYF
abundance: -
v_gene: TRBV28
d_gene: TRBD2
j_gene: TRBJ2-7

CDR3nt: TGTGCCAGCTCACCACAGGGGGGGAATCAGCCCCAGCATTTT
CDR3aa: CASSPQGGNQPQHF
abundance: -
v_gene: TRBV18
d_gene: -
j_gene: TRBJ1-5

CDR3nt: TGCGCCAGCAGCTTGCACACCGCCTACGAGCAGTACTTC
CDR3aa: CASSLHTAYEQYF
abundance: -
v_gene: TRBV5-1
d_gene: -
j_gene: TRBJ2-7

CDR3nt: TGTGCCAGCAGCCCTTTCTGGGGGACAGATAATGAAAAACTGTTTTTT
CDR3aa: CASSPFWGTDNEKLFF
abundance: -
v_gene: TRBV9
d_gene: TRBD1
j_gene: TRBJ1-4

CDR3nt: TGTGCCAGCAAGAGACTAGCGGAGTCCTACGAGCAGTACTTC
CDR3aa: CASKRLAESYEQYF
abundance: -
v_gene: TRBV7-9
d_gene: TRBD2
j_gene: TRBJ2-7

CDR3nt: TGTGCCAGCGTGAGCGGGAGGCACTCCTACGAGCAGTACTTC
CDR3aa: CASVSGRHSYEQYF
abundance: once
v_gene: TRBV28
d_gene: TRBD2
j_gene: TRBJ2-7

CDR3nt: TGTGCCAGCAGCCCCTCCCGGACAGGGGTAGTCTATGGCTACACCTTC
CDR3aa: CASSPSRTGVVYGYTF
abundance: -
v_gene: TRBV7-2
d_gene: TRBD1
j_gene: TRBJ1-2

CDR3nt: TGTGCCAGCAGCCAAGTAGGCGGGGGCAAGGAGACCCAGTACTTC
CDR3aa: CASSQVGGGKETQYF
abundance: -
v_gene: TRBV3-1/TRBV3-2
d_gene: -
j_gene: TRBJ2-5

CDR3nt: TGTGCCAGTACCCCGACAGGGCGGGTAAATCAGCCCCAGCATTTT
CDR3aa: CASTPTGRVNQPQHF
abundance: -
v_gene: TRBV19
d_gene: TRBD1
j_gene: TRBJ1-5

CDR3nt: TGTGCCAGCAGCTTGAACAGGGACTATGGCTACACCTTC
CDR3aa: CASSLNRDYGYTF
abundance: few
v_gene: TRBV5-6
d_gene: -
j_gene: TRBJ1-2